This T cell receptor beta chain was identified in a study of blood T cell repertoires in COVID-19. About the research overall: The United States, Italy and Spain provided the acute and convalescent COVID-19 samples.

This clone appeared once. The assay was immunoSEQ multiplex PCR, and TCRdb's table has in-frame clones only and misses some. The profile shows 40,000 to 50,000 clones, over 80% of them singletons. Sequencing input: peripheral blood. This TCR derives from a woman over 75 with COVID-19, enrolled during active disease.

For the CDR3, the DNA is TGTGCCAGCAGCTTAACTTTAGGACACCCAGTTAGAGATACGCAGTATTTT. Amino acid sequence: CASSLTLGHPVRDTQYF. The chain employs TRBV11-2 and TRBJ2-3; possible D gene TRBD1, 5 bases. Trimming removed 2 bases from V and 5 bases from J, with 20 bases in between. The germline CDR1 and CDR2 sequences are SGHAT and FQNNGV. This CDR3 has 17 residues. The whole variable domain, remainder taken from reference TRBV11-2 and TRBJ2-3, is EAGVAQSPRYKIIEKRQSVAFWCNPISGHATLYWYQQILGQGPKLLIQFQNNGVVDDSQLPKDRFSAERLKGVDSTLKIQPAKLEDSAVYLCASSLTLGHPVRDTQYFGPGTRLTVL.